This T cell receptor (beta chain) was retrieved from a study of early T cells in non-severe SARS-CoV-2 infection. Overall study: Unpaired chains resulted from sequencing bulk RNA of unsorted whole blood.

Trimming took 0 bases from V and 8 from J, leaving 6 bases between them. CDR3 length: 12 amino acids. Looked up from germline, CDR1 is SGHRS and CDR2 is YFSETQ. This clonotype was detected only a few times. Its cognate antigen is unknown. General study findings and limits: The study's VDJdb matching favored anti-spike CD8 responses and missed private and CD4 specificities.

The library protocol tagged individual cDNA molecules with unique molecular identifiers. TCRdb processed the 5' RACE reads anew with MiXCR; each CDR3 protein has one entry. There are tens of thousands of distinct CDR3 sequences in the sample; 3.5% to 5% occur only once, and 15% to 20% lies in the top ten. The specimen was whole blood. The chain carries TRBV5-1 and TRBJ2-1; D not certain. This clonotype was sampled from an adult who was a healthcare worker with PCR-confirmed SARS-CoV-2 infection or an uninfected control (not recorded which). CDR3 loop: CASSLAFHEQFF. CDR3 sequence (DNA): TGCGCCAGCAGCTTGGCCTTTCATGAGCAGTTCTTC.